This TCR beta chain was sequenced during a study of T cell responses to AZD1222 COVID-19 vaccine (TCRdb year 2021). Regarding the research as a whole: TCR sequencing covered fewer than 250 trial participants: around 210 given two doses of AZD1222 and 26 given two doses of MenACWY control vaccine. Enrollment into the trials was organized by age into subgroups of 18-55, 56-69 and 70-plus years, and those subgroups contained around 150, 28 and 57 TCR-sequenced participants, respectively. Findings and caveats that apply to the study as a whole: In the small 56-69-year group, the increase in depth fell short of significance, most likely because of low power. Reportedly, almost half of the unique spike-specific TCRs recognized epitopes lying outside the regions that are mutated in the B.1.351 and B.1.1.7 variants. The vaccine-associated CD4 TCRs covered the entire spike protein, and the dominant responses fell in regions 160-218 and 743-854. Because no day 14 peak-response samples were available, the repertoires could be characterized only after the peak T cell response. After two AZD1222 doses, both the breadth and the depth of spike-specific TCRs were significantly higher than at day 0 and than in MenACWY recipients. Participants were mostly white British and included more females than males, and it was suggested by the authors that clonal diversity may have been underestimated. Only a handful of AZD1222 recipients were SARS-CoV-2 seropositive at baseline, limiting conclusions about previously exposed vaccinees.

The CDR3 regions of human TCRbeta chains were subjected to immunosequencing. Per the authors' processing: Repertoire TCRs were matched against a reference library of SARS-CoV-2-specific TCRs generated with the MIRA antigen-specificity platform. Breadth was defined as the fraction of unique TCRs that were SARS-CoV-2-associated. Depth was defined as the fraction of total T cells that were SARS-CoV-2-associated. Using the MIRA data, every spike-specific TCR was mapped to the spike region that the TCR reacted to and assigned to either a CD4 or a CD8 class. Log10-transformed breadth and depth values were compared by one-way ANOVA with Sidak's multiple comparisons tests. TCRdb holds this immuneACCESS table with in-frame rearrangements only. Some clones are missing; in checked studies, unresolved V genes explain under half, and the rest has no known cause. Clone size and the V and J calls come from that table; the DNA yielded D and trimming. Counted in this sample were 25,000 or so clones; around 86% of them appeared once. Of the sample, about 34% falls within the top ten clones.

With respect to this clone: The specificity of this receptor is unknown. The record has no base qualities; no much larger clone is one base away.

Taken with the paper, the label for time point translates to: about 28 days (+/-7) after the second vaccine dose. Because spike-specific TCR depth and breadth did not differ between the two schedules, AZD1222 recipients who got a second dose at roughly 4 weeks were pooled with those who got a second dose at roughly 12 weeks. Vaccinee samples came from UK trials COV001 and COV002, including a single-blind randomized controlled phase 2/3 trial of AZD1222 (ChAdOx1 nCoV-19) in healthy adults. Trial participant PBMC samples were collected at day 0 and day 28 after the second dose for TCRbeta chain sequencing. From the cysteine up to the phenylalanine, the CDR3 has a length of 14 residues. The read is trimmed to its CDR3 DNA, 42 bases read in frame from base 1. Relative to germline, V is 4 bases shorter and J is 2 bases shorter, with 9 bases between their ends. In the germline V gene, CDR1 corresponds to SGHTA and CDR2 to FQGTGA.

The chain couples TRBV7-3 to TRBJ2-1; the D segment could be TRBD2, given 6 matching bases. This receptor was identified in an adult who received the AZD1222 COVID-19 vaccine. The input for sequencing was peripheral blood, taken 28 days after the second AZD1222 dose. The DNA reads TGTGCCAGCAGCTGGGCGGGGCCCTACAATGAGCAGTTCTTC. Translated, this gives CASSWAGPYNEQFF.